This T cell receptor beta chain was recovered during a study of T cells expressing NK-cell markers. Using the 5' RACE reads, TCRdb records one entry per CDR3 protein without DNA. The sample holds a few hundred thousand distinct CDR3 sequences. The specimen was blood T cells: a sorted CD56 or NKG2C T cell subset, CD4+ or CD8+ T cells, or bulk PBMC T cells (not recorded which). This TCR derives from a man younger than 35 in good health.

The chain's CDR3 is CASSLGRAGDTQYF. The genes are TRBV7-7 and TRBJ2-3; the D call from TCRdb, TRBD1, cannot be confirmed without DNA. This CDR3 is built from 14 residues. Germline CDR1 SSHAT, CDR2 FNYEAQ (reference sequence). The entire variable domain, with the rest obtained from reference TRBV7-7 and TRBJ2-3, is as follows: GAGVSQSPRYKVTKRGQDVTLRCDPISSHATLYWYQQALGQGPEFLTYFNYEAQPDKSGLPSDRFSAERPEGSISTLTIQRTEQRDSAMYRCASSLGRAGDTQYFGPGTRLTVL.